This T cell receptor (beta chain) was observed in a study of PD-L1 blockade in urothelial cancer. Clones were sequenced by immunoSEQ multiplex PCR, and TCRdb holds only the in-frame ones, with some missing. The profile shows 90,000 to 100,000 clones, about 90% of them singletons. A few counts support this clone. Germline V lookup: CDR1 SGDLS, CDR2 YYNGEE. CDR3 size: 16 residues. V dropped 0 bases and J dropped 7; count of bases not matched to a gene: 11. Time point in this sample: pretreatment peripheral blood. This receptor was identified in a man in his fifties or sixties with urothelial cancer. The sequences come from PBMCs, collected around atezolizumab (anti-PD-L1) treatment. The rearrangement uses TRBV9 and TRBJ1-2; 8 nucleotides align to TRBD1. DNA for the CDR3: TGTGCCAGCAGCGTAGCTATGCGACAGGGGAAAGGTGGCTACACCTTC. Translation gives CASSVAMRQGKGGYTF.